Listed below are T cell receptor beta chains from one sample, sequenced in a study of blood T cells in healthy people across ages. TCRdb analysed the 5' RACE reads with MiXCR anew, one entry per CDR3 protein. The sample holds 1.5 million to 2 million distinct CDR3 sequences, 25% to 30% seen once. Sequenced material: blood. All receptors come from a woman aged 25-40 years in good health. CDR3s include the opening cysteine and the closing phenylalanine or tryptophan. The D gene is left open where the match is weak.

v_call	d_call	j_call	cdr3_aa
TRBV2	NA	TRBJ1-2	CASSGQGTNYGYTF
TRBV19	TRBD2	TRBJ2-1	CASTAPDRFRTSGEDSYNEQFF
TRBV20-1	NA	TRBJ2-1	CSASGGVSYNEQFF
TRBV12-3/TRBV12-4	TRBD1	TRBJ2-3	CASRFSGGSGGPVNTQYF
TRBV20-1	NA	TRBJ2-7	CSAQPLPDGRVTRYEQYF
TRBV7-2	NA	TRBJ2-7	CASSFPSTEQYF
TRBV12-3/TRBV12-4	NA	TRBJ1-1	CASSPPAGLKNTEAFF
TRBV20-1	NA	TRBJ2-1	CSAGKGHHHGNEQFF
TRBV24-1	NA	TRBJ2-2	CATSDASDSANTGELFF
TRBV10-2	NA	TRBJ2-1	CASSDPGDEQFF
TRBV12-3/TRBV12-4	NA	TRBJ1-1	CASSLQGSLNTEAFF
TRBV27	NA	TRBJ2-3	CASSFYHTDTQYF
TRBV29-1	TRBD1	TRBJ1-2	CSDEDRVGGYTF
TRBV20-1	TRBD1	TRBJ2-5	CSARGDRGSETQYF